This T cell receptor (beta chain) was sequenced for a study of cytomegalovirus exposure and HLA in healthy donors (TCRdb year 2017). About the investigation overall: An earlier analysis of some 600 of the donors reported approximately 280 Gb of sequence data and about 120 million unique TCR beta sequences obtained from 180 million or so T cells. An early release that covered roughly 600 HLA-typed donors contained approximately 320 gigabases of sequencing data and 70 million to 100 million unique TCR sequences. Of the roughly 400 genotyped donors, 65% to 90% were placed in the genetic ancestry cluster associated with self-reported Caucasian donors. The study aimed to test whether signatures of past pathogen exposure could be identified by cataloging public T cell receptors. Using immunosequencing, the study profiled T cell repertoires from 550 to 750 subjects and related those repertoires to cytomegalovirus serostatus. Along with the approximately 650-subject first cohort, a separate validation cohort of over a hundred different subjects was used. High-throughput TCR immunosequencing, statistical association of individual TCRs with disease status, and machine learning were combined to predict cytomegalovirus infection status. In a later analysis, previously published TCR beta repertoires from some 640 donors were re-analyzed and high-resolution HLA genotyping was added so that TCR occurrence patterns could be studied. Rather than drawing on any new phenotypic data, the later analysis identified candidate immune exposures from TCR beta sequences and the way those sequences occurred across donors. An earlier analysis of 500 to 650 of the donors applied high-throughput TCR beta sequencing to assess whether each TCR beta V gene segment acted as functional or pseudogenic. Donor age, sex, ethnicity and CMV serostatus were compiled alongside the repertoire data. A later genetic analysis used genome-wide SNP genotypes for about 60% of the roughly 670 donors, treating that subset as a discovery cohort. All discovery cohort repertoires had been generated using a single sequencing platform. Both class I and class II loci were covered by HLA typing, at four-digit resolution. Typing coverage differed by locus: A, B, C, DRB1 and DQB1 were typed in about 620-630 donors, DQA1 in 522, DPA1 in some 570, and DPB1 in roughly 450. Roughly 5 DR-DQ haplotypes were handled as single units for association and clustering, since linkage in the cohort was strong. Among a few hundred genotyped donors of the cohort, an average of approximately 230,000 unique TCR beta nucleotide sequences were sequenced per donor, around 20% of them non-productive. Broad study findings and their caveats: The cohort was sequenced for TCR beta chains only, and without alpha or paired-chain data the features that could be detected were limited. Most CMV-associated TCR beta chains appeared to be HLA-restricted in a later analysis, and the HLA associations seemed to be driven largely by CMV exposure. Correlated functional status among segregating V segments might be attributable to linkage disequilibrium, but an unknown experimental factor could not be ruled out. Some IMGT-functional V segments, including TRBV6-2 and TRBV6-3, could not be told apart with the 87-base-pair reads, so those segments were excluded. A further reported finding was that TCR beta sequences accurately predicted the HLA-A and HLA-B alleles for most subjects in the first cohort. Across donors, most TCR sequences were observed very rarely, whereas some public TCRs were present in many individuals. Strong co-occurrence of HLA alleles, especially DR and DQ, made assigning TCR associations to individual alleles difficult. Presence/absence analyses assumed roughly uniform sequencing depth across donors, an assumption that may not hold. The study listed 150 to 200 TCR beta chains as associated with cytomegalovirus. In vitro tests confirmed that a few of the cytomegalovirus-associated TCR beta chains recognize cytomegalovirus antigens. Because HLA typing was unavailable for some donors at each locus, only the typed subset was used in association tests. The authors suggested that the approach could potentially be extended to other disease states and immunological phenotypes. The classifier was reported to diagnose cytomegalovirus status with high specificity and sensitivity in both the original cohort and the validation cohort. In a later analysis, some 17,000 TCR beta sequences were associated with specific HLA alleles at a false discovery rate of 0.05. In a later analysis, HLA-associated TCR beta chains were found to be more clonally expanded and to have lower generation probabilities than equally common non-associated chains. A later genetic analysis associated a missense DCLRE1C variant with V-gene and J-gene trimming of TCR beta chains, and an independent cohort replicated the association. The sequencing pipeline was judged likely to have produced a cluster of highly shared sequence variants as a technical artifact. In a later analysis, several top co-occurrence clusters were reported to appear linked to parvovirus B19, influenza, CMV and Epstein-Barr virus. Compared with the roughly 720-donor mean, donors in an Asian-associated ancestry cluster had fewer N-insertions in productive TCRs, according to a later genetic analysis. The only immune exposure information available for the cohort was CMV serostatus. Because counts were too low, roughly 16 rarely observed V segments, including chromosome 9 orphons, were excluded from the earlier analysis of some 540 of the donors. Broadly in line with IMGT annotations, most TCR beta V segments showed up in productive rearrangements about 90% or about 30% of the time in an earlier analysis of approximately 600 of the donors. A later analysis found that TCR association rates varied across HLA loci, with DRB1 alleles showing the most associated TCRs and HLA-C alleles the fewest.

The method was the immunoSEQ multiplex PCR assay. For the multiplex PCR, a mixture combining 60 forward primers for TCR Vbeta segments and 13 reverse primers for TCR Jbeta segments was used. A multiplex PCR assay on genomic DNA amplified the CDR3 region of rearranged TCR beta genes. On the Illumina HiSeq System, the amplified TCR beta libraries were sequenced as 87-base-pair reads. From the authors' description of their analysis: A later analysis tallied roughly 76 million unique TCR beta chains across the 666 repertoires, and roughly 11 million of those chains were shared by two or more donors. Raw reads were error-corrected and collapsed into unique sequences with a nearest-neighbor algorithm that merged closely related sequences to remove PCR and sequencing errors. To assign V, D and J gene segments, CDR3 sequences were aligned to IMGT reference sequences. For a sequence to be retained, a match of at least six nucleotides was required to both a V gene segment and a J gene segment. A rearrangement was called productive if the CDR3 had no stop codons and remained in frame with V and J, and every other rearrangement was called non-productive. Following IMGT convention, CDR3 was defined as the stretch from the second conserved V-encoded cysteine to the conserved J-encoded phenylalanine. Sequences without an unambiguous match to a single V gene segment were excluded from the earlier analysis of about 600 of the donors. An earlier analysis of under 750 of the donors called V segments functional above 56.7% productive rearrangements and segregating when the between-donor standard deviation exceeded 5%. A statistical classification framework was developed to diagnose cytomegalovirus status using the catalog of TCR beta chain sequences. A later analysis assigned V and J genes by comparing TCR nucleotide sequences with IMGT/GENE-DB human TR gene sequences. In a later analysis, CDR3 sequences and most-parsimonious VDJ recombination scenarios were assigned using the TCRdist pipeline. A later analysis defined each TCR beta chain by its CDR3 amino acid sequence plus V-gene family, and excluded reads lacking a unique V-gene family. In a later analysis, 500 to 650 highly shared, low-generation-probability nucleotide sequences were removed to address suspected cross-contamination and a sequencing artifact. A later analysis calculated a clonal expansion index for each public chain from normalized within-repertoire ranks of inferred template counts. A later analysis computed generation probabilities with a VDJ recombination model fitted to out-of-frame rearrangements, and checked the results against IGoR. In a later analysis, hypergeometric tests were used to score TCR-TCR, TCR-HLA and TCR-CMV co-occurrence, with a repertoire-size bias correction applied to TCR pairs. In a later analysis, false discovery rates were estimated by permuting HLA or CMV assignments 20 times. A later analysis grouped co-occurring TCRs with DBSCAN, adding TCRdist sequence similarity when clustering within HLA-allele-positive subsets. Repertoires with fewer than 30,000 or more than 120,000 public chains, plus five repertoires with anomalous nucleotide sharing, were excluded from co-occurrence clustering. The clones in this table, taken by TCRdb from immuneACCESS, are in-frame only. Not every clone is retained; where verified, under half of the shortfall comes from an unresolved V gene, and the cause of the rest is unknown. That table is the source of V, J and clone size, and D and trimming were worked out from the DNA. A total of about 95,000 clones appear in this sample, about three quarters of them only once. Of the sample, more than 13% falls within the top ten clones.

The CDR1 and CDR2 encoded by the germline V gene are SGHVS and FQNEAQ. V loses 5 bases, J loses 2 bases, and the germline ends lie 13 bases apart. The CDR3, cysteine through phenylalanine, is 15 amino acids long. CDR3 DNA is the only sequence kept; it has 45 bases, read in frame from the first base. The cohort consisted of some 670 healthy bone marrow donors. Cohort members were all nominally healthy when sampled, although unrecorded immune exposures were likely present. The donor tested CMV seropositive and was one of the 289 seropositive cohort members. A peripheral blood sample was collected from each donor, and TCR beta sequencing was performed on peripheral blood mononuclear cells. Genomic DNA was extracted from the blood cell samples with the Qiagen DNeasy Blood Extraction Kit. This clone was observed a handful of times. Its cognate antigen has yet to be identified. Base qualities are not recorded, but no much larger clone differs from it by a single base.

This TCR derives from a woman between 45 and 65 years old in good health and CMV-seropositive. The sample comprised PBMCs. Recombination linked TRBV7-8 to TRBJ1-5, with the D gene uncertain. CDR3 protein: CASSQFGDRNQPQHF. The nucleotide sequence is TGTGCCAGCAGCCAGTTCGGAGATCGCAATCAGCCCCAGCATTTT. Where the CDR3 stops, the reference TRBV7-8 and TRBJ1-5 genes take over; the full variable domain is GAGVSQSPRYKVAKRGQDVALRCDPISGHVSLFWYQQALGQGPEFLTYFQNEAQLDKSGLPSDRFFAERPEGSVSTLKIQRTQQEDSAVYLCASSQFGDRNQPQHFGDGTRLSIL.